The next 25 T cell receptor beta chains were all read from a single sample in a study of blood T cell repertoires in COVID-19. Only in-frame clones appear in the TCRdb table, and some are missing; sequencing was by immunoSEQ multiplex PCR. Counted here are under 200,000 clones, roughly 87% occurring once; the ten biggest clones make up 20% to 25%. Sequenced material: peripheral blood. The receptors shown here come from a man in his sixties with active or convalescent COVID-19.

This clone was recorded a few times. The CDR3 protein is CASSLGAGISSYNEQFF. The DNA for the CDR3 is TGCGCCAGCAGCTTGGGCGCGGGGATAAGCTCCTACAATGAGCAGTTCTTC. The V call is TRBV5-1, the J call TRBJ2-1; TRBD2 might be the D (6 bases). Between the trimmed V and J ends, which lost 0 bases and 0 bases, there was a span of 13 bases. CDR3 length: 17 amino acids. The V gene's germline CDR1 is SGHRS and CDR2 YFSETQ. Based on the CDR3 plus reference TRBV5-1 and TRBJ2-1, the full variable domain is KAGVTQTPRYLIKTRGQQVTLSCSPISGHRSVSWYQQTPGQGLQFLFEYFSETQRNKGNFPGRFSGRQFSNSRSEMNVSTLELGDSALYLCASSLGAGISSYNEQFFGPGTRLTVL.

V gene TRBV19 combines with J gene TRBJ2-1, with 8 positions matching TRBD2. The germline V gene has CDR1 LNHDA and CDR2 SQIVND (reference sequence). The CDR3 has 15 residues. Trimming cost V 1 base and J 7 bases; bases outside gene matches: 6. CDR3 residues: CASSIGGGRGNEQFF. The CDR3 DNA follows: TGTGCCAGTAGTATAGGCGGGGGGCGAGGAAATGAGCAGTTCTTC.

The CDR3 DNA reads as TGTGCCAGCAGTATGGACAGTAACACTGAAGCTTTCTTT. It encodes CASSMDSNTEAFF. The rearrangement uses TRBV2 and TRBJ1-1, with a weak D call TRBD1 (6 bases). CDR3 length: 13 residues. CDR1 is SNHLY and CDR2 is FYNNEI in the germline V gene. Trimming removed 5 bases at V and 2 bases at J, with 9 bases between.

The rearrangement uses TRBV5-1 and TRBJ1-1; D is undetermined. The CDR3 loop spans 13 amino acids. Trimming left V 6 bases short and J 3 bases short, with 12 bases between. The V gene's germline CDR1 is SGHRS and CDR2 YFSETQ. This CDR3 reads CASKAGPDTEAFF. CDR3 coding DNA: TGCGCCAGCAAGGCGGGTCCAGACACTGAAGCTTTCTTT.

The chain links TRBV21-1 to TRBJ2-7; whether TRBD1, the table's D call, matches the DNA was not checked. TRBV21-1 is noted as a pseudogene. The CDR3 runs to 16 residues. The CDR3 here is CASSRLPGQGTCEQYF. CDR3 DNA: TGTGCCAGCAGCAGACTTCCGGGACAGGGCACTTGCGAGCAGTACTTC.

The chain has TRBV18 and TRBJ1-3, with a tentative D call TRBD1 (6 bases). The germline V and J ends were trimmed by 3 bases and 3 bases, with 15 bases remaining between them. Per germline, CDR1 KGHSH and CDR2 LQKENI. The CDR3 runs to 16 residues. CDR3 coding DNA: TGTGCCAGCTCACCGTTACAGGGACGAAGTGGAAACACCATATATTTT. Translation: CASSPLQGRSGNTIYF.

The chain employs TRBV19 and TRBJ1-5; D is unclear. The germline V gene encodes CDR1 LNHDA and CDR2 SQIVND (reference sequence). V was shortened by 6 bases and J by 0 bases, with 6 bases between the two germline ends. CDR3 length: 13 residues. This CDR3 reads CASRAYSNQPQHF. Here the CDR3 DNA reads TGTGCCAGTAGGGCTTATAGCAATCAGCCCCAGCATTTT.

The rearrangement uses TRBV7-2 and TRBJ1-3; D ambiguous. The CDR3 contains 17 residues. In germline, CDR1 is SGHTA, CDR2 FQGNSA. V dropped 3 bases and J dropped 0 bases, with 15 bases sitting between them. This CDR3 is CASSFRLGAGSGNTIYF. The CDR3 bases are TGTGCCAGCAGCTTCCGATTAGGAGCCGGCTCTGGAAACACCATATATTTT.

This clone has a handful of counts. This chain uses TRBV5-4 with TRBJ2-5; D is unresolved. The CDR3 consists of 13 residues. The germline CDR1 and CDR2 sequences are SGHNT and YYREEE (reference sequence). The germline V and J ends were trimmed by 3 bases and 3 bases, with 9 bases remaining between them. CDR3 in amino acids: CASSSSPEETQYF. The CDR3 coding sequence is TGTGCCAGCAGCTCCTCCCCGGAAGAGACCCAGTACTTC.

The DNA for the CDR3 is TGCAGCGTTGAGGTGGGGGGGAGGTCGACCCAGTACTTC. This sequence encodes CSVEVGGRSTQYF. The chain recombines TRBV29-1 with TRBJ2-5; 7 nucleotides line up with TRBD2. The V and J ends lost 3 bases and 7 bases, in that order; junction bases with no gene match: 8. There are 13 residues in the CDR3. The V gene's germline CDR1 is SQVTM and CDR2 ANQGSEA.

The chain has TRBV6-1 and TRBJ2-7, with 13 bases fitting TRBD2. V lost 5 bases to trimming and J lost 4 bases; unmatched junction nucleotides: 5. The CDR3 spans 15 residues. Germline V gene lookup returns CDR1 MNHNS and CDR2 SASEGT. The CDR3 region has the DNA TGTGCCAGCAGTTCGGGACTAGCGGGGACTTACGAGCAGTACTTC. This encodes CASSSGLAGTYEQYF.

V is TRBV6-5 and J is TRBJ2-3; 7 bases align to TRBD2. The CDR3 runs to 13 residues. V dropped 6 bases and J dropped 4; count of bases not matched to a gene: 4. The V gene's germline CDR1 is MNHEY and CDR2 SVGAGI. This CDR3 is CASRQSGADTQYF. The CDR3 nucleotides are TGTGCCAGCAGACAAAGCGGGGCAGATACGCAGTATTTT.

The chain uses TRBV25-1 and TRBJ1-5; D gene ambiguous. V shed 8 bases and J shed 4 bases, with 9 bases lying between them. This CDR3 has 12 amino acids. From germline, CDR1 is MGHDK and CDR2 SYGVNS. Written as DNA, the CDR3 is TGTGCCAGCGGGCGGGGAAATCAGCCCCAGCATTTT. Translation gives CASGRGNQPQHF. Filled out from reference TRBV25-1 and TRBJ1-5, the complete variable domain reads EADIYQTPRYLVIGTGKKITLECSQTMGHDKMYWYQQDPGMELHLIHYSYGVNSTEKGDLSSESTVSRIRTEHFPLTLESARPSHTSQYLCASGRGNQPQHFGDGTRLSIL.

A note on this clone: Other DNA sequences within the sample encode an identical CDR3. The rearrangement uses TRBV18 and TRBJ2-7; the match to TRBD1 covers 9 bases. V trimming: 3 bases; J trimming: 3 bases; junction bases outside the gene matches: 3. The CDR3 is made up of 14 amino acids. From germline, CDR1 is KGHSH and CDR2 LQKENI. The CDR3 sequence: CASSPGTGSYEQYF. CDR3 bases: TGTGCCAGCTCACCTGGGACAGGGAGCTACGAGCAGTACTTC.

This chain links TRBV3-1 (or the pseudogene TRBV3-2) with TRBJ2-3; TRBD2 agrees at 7 bases. The ends lost 3 bases at V and 4 bases at J; junction bases unmatched: 19. In germline, CDR1 is LGHDT, CDR2 YNNKEL (reference sequence). This CDR3 is built from 19 residues. CDR3: CASSHGLGQRGVWPDTQYF. The CDR3 DNA follows: TGTGCCAGCAGCCATGGATTAGGTCAGCGGGGTGTTTGGCCAGATACGCAGTATTTT.

This clone was picked up one time. The chain links TRBV5-1 to TRBJ2-3; a weak D match, TRBD2 (6 bases). Germline V gene data show CDR1 as SGHRS and CDR2 as YFSETQ. The CDR3 contains 15 residues. The V gene lost 4 bases and the J gene lost 2 bases, with 14 bases spanning the gap. Written as DNA, the CDR3 is TGCGCCAGCAGCCAGGGACTGAGTTACACAGATACGCAGTATTTT. Amino acids: CASSQGLSYTDTQYF.

The V call is TRBV5-1, the J call TRBJ1-3; no reliable D call. Germline V lookup: CDR1 SGHRS, CDR2 YFSETQ. The CDR3 totals 17 residues. Trimming pared 4 bases from V and 0 bases from J, leaving 17 bases between. The CDR3 loop is CASSRTLTSSSGNTIYF. The CDR3 bases are TGCGCCAGCAGCCGCACCCTGACTTCCAGCTCTGGAAACACCATATATTTT.

This chain connects TRBV6-2 or TRBV6-3 to TRBJ2-3, with a weak D call TRBD2 (5 bases). CDR1 is MNHEY, CDR2 SVGEGT, per germline. This CDR3 has 11 residues. The V gene lost 3 bases and the J gene lost 9 bases, with 7 bases spanning the gap. Here the CDR3 reads CASSYGGTQYF. CDR3 nucleotide sequence: TGTGCCAGCAGTTATGGAGGCACGCAGTATTTT.

The chain employs TRBV21-1 and TRBJ2-3; the table's D call TRBD2 went unverified against the DNA. TRBV21-1 is tagged as a pseudogene. The CDR3 consists of 16 residues. The CDR3 protein is CASSKVAGLNTDTQYF. The CDR3 nucleotides read TGTGCCAGCAGCAAAGTAGCCGGACTGAACACAGATACGCAGTATTTT.

The V gene is TRBV24-1, the J gene TRBJ1-2, with 7 bases identical to TRBD1. V trimming: 5 bases; J trimming: 3 bases; junction bases outside the gene matches: 2. This CDR3 is built from 13 residues. CDR1 is KGHDR, CDR2 SFDVKD, per germline. Written as DNA, the CDR3 is TGTGCCACCAGTGGCAGGGGGGACTATGGCTACACCTTC. This codes for CATSGRGDYGYTF.

The V gene is TRBV3-1 (or the pseudogene TRBV3-2), the J gene TRBJ2-7, with TRBD1 matching over 9 bases. The J segment lost 3 bases and the V segment lost 4 bases, leaving 4 bases of the junction unmatched. The CDR3 spans 14 residues. Germline V gene sequence: CDR1 LGHDT, CDR2 YNNKEL (reference sequence). The CDR3 loop reads CASSRTGGNYEQYF. The DNA for the CDR3 is TGTGCCAGCAGCCGAACAGGGGGCAACTACGAGCAGTACTTC.

The chain is built from TRBV4-2 and TRBJ2-3; D gene ambiguous. The germline gives CDR1 LGHNA, CDR2 YNFKEQ. This CDR3 region has 13 residues. V lost 2 bases to trimming and J lost 8 bases, with 11 bases between them. The CDR3 nucleotides read TGTGCCAGCAGCCAACCCTCCGAGAGTACGCAGTATTTT. This sequence encodes CASSQPSESTQYF.

The CDR3 loop is CASSPLPGLAGEKFF. As DNA, the CDR3 is TGTGCCAGCTCACCCTTGCCGGGACTAGCGGGGGAGAAGTTCTTC. The gene calls are TRBV18 and TRBJ2-1, with 14 bases that match TRBD2. Germline values: CDR1 KGHSH, CDR2 LQKENI. V was clipped by 3 bases and J by 14 bases; unmatched bases: 9. The length of the CDR3 is 15 residues.

The sample holds one count of this clone. V usage is TRBV19 and J usage is TRBJ1-5, with D unclear. The CDR3 sequence is 15 residues long. The germline V and J ends were trimmed by 5 bases and 1 base, with 12 bases remaining between them. Germline CDR1 reads LNHDA; CDR2 reads SQIVND (reference sequence). The CDR3 DNA is TGTGCCAGTAGTCTCCGAGGGCAGAGCAATCAGCCCCAGCATTTT. Amino acid sequence: CASSLRGQSNQPQHF.

The chain couples TRBV5-1 to TRBJ1-6, with D possibly TRBD1 on 5 matching bases. The CDR3 totals 16 residues. The V gene's germline CDR1 is SGHRS and CDR2 YFSETQ. V lost 0 bases to trimming and J lost 14 bases, with 21 bases between them. CDR3 in amino acids: CASSLEGGGRGLSLHF. The CDR3 DNA sequence: TGCGCCAGCAGCTTGGAAGGCGGCGGACGGGGGTTATCCCTCCACTTT.